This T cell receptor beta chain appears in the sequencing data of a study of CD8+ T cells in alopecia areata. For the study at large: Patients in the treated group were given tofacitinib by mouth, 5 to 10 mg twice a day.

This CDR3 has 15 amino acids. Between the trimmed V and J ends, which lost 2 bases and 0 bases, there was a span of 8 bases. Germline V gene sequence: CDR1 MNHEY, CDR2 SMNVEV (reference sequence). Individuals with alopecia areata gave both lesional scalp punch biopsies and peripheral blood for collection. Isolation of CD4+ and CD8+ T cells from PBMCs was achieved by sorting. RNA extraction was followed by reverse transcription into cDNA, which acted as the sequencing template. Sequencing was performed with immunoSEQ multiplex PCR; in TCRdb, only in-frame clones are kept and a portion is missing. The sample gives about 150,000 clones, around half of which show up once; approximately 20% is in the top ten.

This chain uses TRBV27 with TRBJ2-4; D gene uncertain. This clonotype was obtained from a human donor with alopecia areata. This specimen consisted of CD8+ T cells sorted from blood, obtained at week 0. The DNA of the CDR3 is TGTGCCAGCAGTTTAAGCGTATCAGCCAAAAACATTCAGTACTTC. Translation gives CASSLSVSAKNIQYF.